The clone carrying this TCR beta chain has only one observation. Its antigen is undetermined. From resections taken during corrective heart surgery, the thymus tissue was obtained. The CDR3 loop spans 18 amino acids. Trimming cost V 3 bases and J 0 bases, with 19 bases left between them. The V gene's germline CDR1 is SGDLS and CDR2 YYNGEE. The data belong to a study of human thymus T cells. Sequencing used immunoSEQ multiplex PCR; TCRdb keeps in-frame clones, though not all of them. This table holds tens of thousands of clones, roughly 96% found once. Points from the study as a whole: V and J gene usage appeared biased in thymic and blood repertoires. Related research has reported that thymic repertoires overlap highly among unrelated individuals.

The clonotype comes from a boy younger than two with a congenital heart defect but otherwise immunologically healthy. V usage is TRBV9 and J usage is TRBJ2-1; possibly TRBD1 for D (5 bases). The sequenced material came from thymus tissue. The CDR3 nucleotides read TGTGCCAGCAGCGAAGGAGAAAGCCAGGGTAGCTCCTACAATGAGCAGTTCTTC. This encodes CASSEGESQGSSYNEQFF.